Sequencing of this T cell receptor (beta chain) was carried out in a study of Ad26.COV2.S vaccination and SARS-CoV-2 variants. The assay was immunoSEQ multiplex PCR, and TCRdb's table has in-frame clones only and misses some. This sample carries some 400,000 clones, 89% of them seen once, and the ten largest clones take over 1.5%. Treatment here: roughly 19 received Ad26.COV2.S at low or high dose, single or two shots; about 5 received placebo; per-sample allocation not given. Sampling was performed 63 days after the first vaccine or placebo injection. The sample came from a Boston adult aged 18-55 years. Expression of Wuhan-strain SARS-CoV-2 spike came from the Ad26 vector that formed the vaccine. Germline V CDR1 and CDR2: MNHEY, SVGAGI. Between the trimmed V and J ends, which lost 7 bases and 10 bases, there was a span of 15 bases. This CDR3 is built from 12 residues. This clone was counted a single time.

The chain is built from TRBV6-5 and TRBJ2-3; D not resolved. The TCR sequence derives from a person between 18 and 59 years old who received the Ad26.COV2.S COVID-19 vaccine or a placebo. The sample in question was peripheral blood, obtained in a trial of Ad26.COV2.S vaccine versus placebo. The CDR3, as DNA: TGTGCCAGCAAGAACCTAGGGCGTGCGCAGTATTTT. The encoded protein is CASKNLGRAQYF.